Listed here is a single T cell receptor beta chain. The target antigen is unknown. This sample is drawn from a study of T-cell reconstitution after alpha-beta-depleted transplantation in children. Unique molecular identifiers were incorporated during preparation of the TCRbeta library. MiXCR, applied by TCRdb to the PCR reads, yields one record per CDR3 protein. Here the sample spans roughly 340,000 distinct CDR3 sequences, roughly 15% being singletons. Regarding the study as a whole: Approximately two months post-transplant, alpha-beta T cells reportedly originated from several hundred expanded graft clones. T-cell numbers and diversity one year post-transplant derived largely from freshly generated T cells.

The CDR3 contains 15 residues. Germline V lookup: CDR1 MNHEY, CDR2 SMNVEV (reference sequence). Between the trimmed V and J ends, which lost 5 bases and 5 bases, there was a span of 18 bases. This chain uses TRBV27 with TRBJ2-5; D not resolved. This material consisted of PBMCs, mostly from graft donor cells, taken 360 days after TCRalphabeta/CD19-depleted stem cell transplant. This TCR was recovered from a male patient between 2 and 15 years old who had a stem cell transplant for acute lymphoblastic leukemia, so the T cells may come from the graft donor. Written as DNA, the CDR3 is TGTGCCAGCAGTCCAACCGGTTTGAGGCGTGAGACCCAGTACTTC. Its protein is CASSPTGLRRETQYF.